This T cell receptor (beta chain) stems from a study of cytomegalovirus exposure and HLA in healthy donors. Overall study context: Caucasian-associated ancestry cluster membership applied to around 76% of 398 genotyped donors. General study points: A later analysis showed TCR association rates differing by HLA locus, peaking at DRB1 and lowest at HLA-C. CMV serostatus was the sole immune exposure information available.

Worth noting for this clone: As yet, its antigen is unknown.

This PCR relied on a set of 60 Vbeta primers and 13 Jbeta primers. Clones were sequenced by immunoSEQ multiplex PCR, and TCRdb holds only the in-frame ones, with some missing. The sample has 150,000 or so clones; 60% to 75% are singletons. Trimming cost V 7 bases and J 1 base; bases outside gene matches: 15. This CDR3 is built from 17 residues. Germline CDR1 is MNHEY and CDR2 is SMNVEV (reference sequence). This TCR derives from a man aged 18 to 30 in good health and CMV-seronegative. The sequenced sample was PBMCs. The V call is TRBV27, the J call TRBJ2-5, with 7 nucleotides matching TRBD1. CDR3 sequence: CASTNTTGWYFQETQYF. The CDR3 DNA sequence: TGTGCCAGCACCAATACGACAGGGTGGTATTTCCAAGAGACCCAGTACTTC.